This TCR beta chain is from a study of blood T cell repertoires in COVID-19. Per the original methods: Estimation of nucleated cell counts was performed using reference gene primer amplification. The repertoire was sequenced with immunoSEQ multiplex PCR; TCRdb's copy has only in-frame clones and lacks some. Clone size and V and J calls were adopted from that table, with D and trimming inferred from the DNA. Here the sample spans approximately 88,000 clones, more than 75% being singletons. The CDR3 extends over 11 amino acids. Germline values: CDR1 MNHEY, CDR2 SVGAGI. The germline V and J ends were trimmed by 6 bases and 7 bases, with 9 bases remaining between them.

The specimen was peripheral blood. The sequence was collected from a woman in her seventies with acute or convalescent COVID-19. The chain uses TRBV6-5 and TRBJ2-5; D gene uncertain. CDR3 in DNA: TGTGCCAGCAGCCCCGGTGGGACCCAGTACTTC. As protein: CASSPGGTQYF.